A single sample gave rise to the 32 T cell receptor beta chains below, sequenced in a study of Graves' ophthalmopathy and Graves' hyperthyroidism. RNA transcripts were the template, and TCR beta CDR3 regions were amplified from them. RT-PCR was first run with HTBI primers, then multiplex PCR in a second round. Via MiXCR, TCRdb re-called the multiplex PCR reads, giving one row per CDR3 protein. The sample has 580,000 or so distinct CDR3 sequences, about two fifths seen once. Source material: peripheral blood or thyroid tissue (not recorded which). The origin of the receptors is an adult man with Graves' hyperthyroidism.

The chain combines TRBV10-3 with TRBJ2-7, with D hard to call. The CDR3 is made up of 13 amino acids. Germline V gives CDR1 ENHRY, CDR2 SYGVKD. Trimming removed 3 bases at V and 5 bases at J, with 11 bases between. For the CDR3, the DNA is TGTGCCATCAGTGAAAAGGTGTCCCACGAGCAGTACTTC. This encodes CAISEKVSHEQYF.

The chain's CDR3 is CSQDRGVSLEQYF. CDR3 sequence (DNA): TGCAGCCAGGACAGGGGAGTCTCCCTCGAGCAGTACTTC. The rearrangement links TRBV29-1 to TRBJ2-7; the match to TRBD1 covers 9 bases. Germline V gene lookup returns CDR1 SQVTM and CDR2 ANQGSEA. Unmatched junction bases numbered 11, after V lost 8 bases and J lost 6 bases. CDR3 length: 13 amino acids.

This clonotype was seen repeatedly, ten times or more. A junction end diverges from the germline sequence, so it may reflect a read error. The genes are TRBV5-1 and TRBJ1-5; TRBD1 matches at 7 bases. Germline CDR1 is SGHRS and CDR2 is YFSETQ. CDR3 size: 14 residues. CDR3 DNA sequence: TGTGCCAGCAGCCTAGGGGGCGGCGGGCAGCCCCAGCATTTT. Residues: CASSLGGGGQPQHF.

This clonotype occurred many times. The V call is TRBV3-1, the J call TRBJ2-2; no definite D call. The V gene's germline CDR1 is LGHDT and CDR2 YNNKEL (reference sequence). The CDR3 is made up of 17 amino acids. Trimming removed 3 bases from V and 3 bases from J, with 17 bases in between. The CDR3 DNA is TGTGCCAGCAGCCATGCCATCACGTCCGTCGACACCGGGGAGCTGTTTTTT. Its protein is CASSHAITSVDTGELFF.

This clonotype was seen a few times. The chain recombines TRBV10-1 with TRBJ2-3; perhaps TRBD1 as D (5 bases). Germline CDR1 is WNHNN and CDR2 is SYGVQD (reference sequence). The germline V and J ends were trimmed by 2 bases and 4 bases, with 7 bases remaining between them. This CDR3 contains 13 residues. CDR3 in DNA: TGCGCCAGCAGTGAGCAGGGTCCAGATACGCAGTATTTT. This gives the protein CASSEQGPDTQYF.

CDR3 sequence reads: CASSLGSSGTEAFF. The CDR3 nucleotides read TGCGCCAGCAGCTTGGGTTCTTCGGGGACTGAAGCTTTCTTT. The chain employs TRBV5-1 and TRBJ1-1, with D uncertain. Germline loops: CDR1 SGHRS, CDR2 YFSETQ. This CDR3 is 14 amino acids long. Trimming removed 0 bases at V and 5 bases at J, with 11 bases between.

About this clonotype itself: A much larger clone is a single base away; this may be a read error. CDR3 in amino acids: CASGGIDRGEGYTF. DNA of the CDR3: TGTGCCAGCGGCGGGATAGACAGGGGGGAAGGCTACACCTTC. The J gene is TRBJ1-2, the V gene TRBV13; TRBD1 matches 9 bases. Germline V gives CDR1 PRHDT, CDR2 FYEKMQ (reference sequence). Losses at the gene ends were 8 bases for V and 8 bases for J; bases not matched to a gene: 12. The CDR3 has 14 residues.

CDR3 DNA: TGTGCCAGCAGTGAAGTGGGGGGGAGCTACGAGCAGTACTTC. Translating gives CASSEVGGSYEQYF. The rearrangement links TRBV2 to TRBJ2-7, with 7 bases aligning to TRBD2. CDR1 is SNHLY and CDR2 is FYNNEI in the germline V gene. The CDR3 runs 14 residues. The V gene end was trimmed by 1 base and the J gene end by 3 bases; junction bases not matched to a gene: 3. Full variable domain (remainder filled in from reference TRBV2 and TRBJ2-7): EPEVTQTPSHQVTQMGQEVILRCVPISNHLYFYWYRQILGQKVEFLVSFYNNEISEKSEIFDDQFSVERPDGSNFTLKIRSTKLEDSAMYFCASSEVGGSYEQYFGPGTRLTVT.

V usage is TRBV12-3 or TRBV12-4 and J usage is TRBJ2-3, with TRBD1 as a possible D gene (6 bases). The CDR3 extends over 13 amino acids. The germline V and J ends were trimmed by 8 bases and 4 bases, with 13 bases remaining between them. The CDR3 DNA sequence: TGTGCCAGCGGACCCCCAGGGGCAGATACGCAGTATTTT. Translated: CASGPPGADTQYF.

This clonotype has just a few counts. This sequence joins TRBV29-1 and TRBJ2-5, with D tentatively TRBD2 (6 bases). The last part of the DNA fits TRBJ2-1 better; the J call may be wrong. This CDR3 is 12 amino acids long. From germline, CDR1 is SQVTM and CDR2 ANQGSEA. The CDR3 sequence: CSVDNRGLEQFF. DNA for the CDR3: TGCAGCGTTGATAATAGGGGACTTGAGCAGTTCTTC.

This clonotype was detected many times. This chain joins TRBV7-8 and TRBJ1-2; maybe TRBD1 (5 bases). Trimming cost V 5 bases and J 0 bases, with 10 bases left between them. The CDR3 is 14 residues long. Germline V lookup: CDR1 SGHVS, CDR2 FQNEAQ. The CDR3 DNA follows: TGTGCCAGCAGCGGGGCGTCCTCTAACTATGGCTACACCTTC. It translates to CASSGASSNYGYTF.

J is TRBJ2-5 and V is TRBV10-2, with no clear D. The closer fit of TRBJ2-1 to the DNA end suggests the J call may be wrong. This CDR3 has 13 residues. Looked up from germline, CDR1 is WSHSY and CDR2 is SAAADI. The CDR3 spells CASQSPSYNEQFF. The CDR3 region has the DNA TGCGCCAGTCAGAGCCCTTCCTACAATGAGCAGTTCTTC.

A note on this clonotype: This may stem from a read error, because a much larger clone lies one nucleotide away. Lacking the conserved final phenylalanine or tryptophan, this CDR3 likely reflects a read error. The chain links TRBV20-1 to TRBJ1-5; D gene unclear. V was clipped by 0 bases and J by 6 bases, with 18 bases between them. The CDR3 is 16 residues long. Germline values: CDR1 DFQATT, CDR2 SNEGSKA (reference sequence). The DNA for the CDR3 is TGCAGTGCTAGAGATCTCAAATTGGGGAACGGTCAGCCCCAGCATTCT. The encoded protein is CSARDLKLGNGQPQHS.

V usage is TRBV20-1 and J usage is TRBJ2-7; D is undetermined. Deletions cut 7 bases from V and 0 bases from J, with 7 bases between. The germline V gene has CDR1 DFQATT and CDR2 SNEGSKA (reference sequence). The length of the CDR3 is 11 residues. The CDR3 nucleotides read TGCAGTGAAACCCTCTCCTACGAGCAGTACTTC. It encodes CSETLSYEQYF.

This clonotype showed up many times. The rearrangement links TRBV13 to TRBJ1-1, with D hard to call. V lost 8 bases to trimming and J lost 0 bases, with 13 bases between them. Germline CDR1 is PRHDT and CDR2 is FYEKMQ (reference sequence). The CDR3 runs 14 residues. The CDR3 DNA is TGTGCCAGCCGAACAATACAGTTGAACACTGAAGCTTTCTTT. Translated: CASRTIQLNTEAFF.

This clonotype showed up many times. V gene TRBV24-1 combines with J gene TRBJ1-2, with D tentatively TRBD1 (6 bases). This CDR3 comprises 14 residues. V was shortened by 6 bases and J by 4 bases, with 14 bases between the two germline ends. The germline V gene has CDR1 KGHDR and CDR2 SFDVKD. The CDR3 sequence is CATSPHGGAYGYTF. The CDR3 nucleotides are TGTGCCACCAGTCCCCACGGGGGGGCCTATGGCTACACCTTC.

In its sample, this clonotype was seen a few times. V and J are TRBV18 and TRBJ2-3, with 7 bases fitting TRBD2. The CDR3 spans 13 residues. Germline CDR1 reads KGHSH; CDR2 reads LQKENI. With 3 bases clipped from V and 6 bases from J, the junction kept 3 bases outside the gene matches. As DNA, the CDR3 is TGTGCCAGCTCACCCGGGACTACGGATACGCAGTATTTT. This gives the protein CASSPGTTDTQYF.

Concerning this clonotype itself: A much larger clone is a single base away; this may be a read error. This chain uses TRBV20-1 with TRBJ1-1; 8 nucleotides align to TRBD1. The J segment lost 0 bases and the V segment lost 3 bases, leaving 3 bases of the junction unmatched. The CDR3 runs 14 residues. The germline gives CDR1 DFQATT, CDR2 SNEGSKA (reference sequence). The CDR3 reads CSARDRVMNTEAFF. The DNA for the CDR3 is TGCAGTGCTAGGGACAGGGTGATGAACACTGAAGCTTTCTTT.

Concerning this clonotype: A much larger clone lies a single base off, so this may be a read error. The V gene is TRBV9, the J gene TRBJ1-2; D might be TRBD1 (5 bases). The CDR3 contains 14 residues. Germline CDR1 and CDR2: SGDLS and YYNGEE. The ends were cut back, 3 bases at V and 5 bases at J, with 14 bases in the middle. CDR3 nucleotide sequence: TGTGCCAGCAGCGCAGATTTTAGGGGATATGGCTACACCTTC. Translated: CASSADFRGYGYTF.

The chain uses TRBV2 and TRBJ1-2, with D perhaps matching TRBD1 (6 bases). Trimming stripped 6 bases from V and 5 bases from J, with 19 bases between. From germline, CDR1 is SNHLY and CDR2 FYNNEI. The CDR3 sequence is 15 residues long. The CDR3: CASSSSPGQIYGYTF. CDR3 in DNA: TGTGCCAGCAGCTCCTCCCCCGGACAGATTTATGGCTACACCTTC.

This chain connects TRBV9 to TRBJ2-2; D is perhaps TRBD1 or TRBD2 (7 bases each). Trimming shortened V by 0 bases and J by 3 bases, and 18 bases separated the two germline ends. The V gene's germline CDR1 is SGDLS and CDR2 YYNGEE. CDR3 length: 18 amino acids. CDR3 bases: TGTGCCAGCAGCGTAGCAGCGGGGACAGCTACCCACACCGGGGAGCTGTTTTTT. This translates into CASSVAAGTATHTGELFF.

This clonotype was seen a handful of times. V gene TRBV6-2 or TRBV6-3 combines with J gene TRBJ2-2; 7 bases are a match to TRBD1. Germline trimming cut 2 bases from V and 5 bases from J; bases unmatched to any gene: 14. The CDR3 runs 18 residues. The germline CDR1 and CDR2 sequences are MNHEY and SVGEGT. This chain's CDR3 is CASSYPLFDRVVTGELFF. CDR3 bases: TGTGCCAGCAGTTACCCCCTCTTTGACAGGGTGGTGACCGGGGAGCTGTTTTTT.

This chain joins TRBV7-9 and TRBJ1-5; possibly TRBD1 for D (6 bases). This CDR3 is built from 14 residues. V dropped 5 bases and J dropped 2 bases, with 10 bases sitting between them. The germline V gene has CDR1 SEHNR and CDR2 FQNEAQ (reference sequence). In DNA, the CDR3 is TGTGCCAGCAGCGTTGGACAGCGCAATCAGCCCCAGCATTTT. Its protein is CASSVGQRNQPQHF. The whole variable domain, filled in from reference TRBV7-9 and TRBJ1-5, reads DTGVSQNPRHKITKRGQNVTFRCDPISEHNRLYWYRQTLGQGPEFLTYFQNEAQLEKSRLLSDRFSAERPKGSFSTLEIQRTEQGDSAMYLCASSVGQRNQPQHFGDGTRLSIL.

There are many counts of this clonotype. The chain combines TRBV6-6 with TRBJ2-7, with 10 bases fitting TRBD1. Losses at the gene ends were 6 bases for V and 3 bases for J; bases not matched to a gene: 5. The CDR3 covers 14 residues. Germline CDR1 and CDR2: MNHNY and SVGAGI (reference sequence). The chain's CDR3 is CASSDDRGLYEQYF. CDR3 in DNA: TGTGCCAGCAGCGACGACAGGGGGCTCTACGAGCAGTACTTC.

This clonotype was detected many times. The chain couples TRBV5-1 to TRBJ1-1; weak D call: TRBD1 (6 bases). V was pared by 6 bases and J by 4 bases, with 16 bases between. The CDR3 sequence is 14 residues long. Germline values: CDR1 SGHRS, CDR2 YFSETQ. The CDR3 coding sequence is TGCGCCAGCAACCAGGGGTCCACAATCACTGAAGCTTTCTTT. This sequence encodes CASNQGSTITEAFF.

This clonotype was seen many times. The V gene is TRBV12-3 or TRBV12-4, the J gene TRBJ1-1, with D unclear. The CDR3 length is 14 residues. Deletions cut 6 bases from V and 1 base from J, with 12 bases between. This chain's CDR3 is CASSPYGSNTEAFF. In DNA, the CDR3 is TGTGCCAGCAGCCCATATGGGTCGAACACTGAAGCTTTCTTT.

In regard to this clonotype: The junction and the germline gene differ at one end; a read error may be behind it. This sequence joins TRBV12-3 or TRBV12-4 and TRBJ2-3; 9 bases are shared with TRBD2. The CDR3 is 14 residues long. The CDR3 nucleotides read TGTGCCAGCAGTATAGCGGGAGGCACAGATACGCAGTATTTT. Translating gives CASSIAGGTDTQYF.

This clonotype occurred many times. The J gene is TRBJ2-3, the V gene TRBV24-1; TRBD1 agrees at 8 bases. The CDR3 extends over 15 amino acids. The germline CDR1 and CDR2 sequences are KGHDR and SFDVKD. The trim removed 6 bases at V and 4 bases at J, leaving 8 bases unmatched. The CDR3 coding sequence is TGTGCCACCAGTTCACGGACAGGGTGGGCAGATACGCAGTATTTT. Its protein is CATSSRTGWADTQYF.

V usage is TRBV5-1 and J usage is TRBJ2-5; D may be TRBD1 or TRBD2 (6 bases each). The CDR3 has 14 residues. Germline CDR1 reads SGHRS; CDR2 reads YFSETQ. Trimming cost V 5 bases and J 3 bases, with 14 bases left between them. This CDR3 is CASSSGGWEETQYF. The CDR3 DNA reads as TGCGCCAGCAGTTCCGGGGGCTGGGAAGAGACCCAGTACTTC.

V is TRBV7-9 and J is TRBJ1-1, with 7 bases that match TRBD1. The germline V gene has CDR1 SEHNR and CDR2 FQNEAQ (reference sequence). V shed 5 bases and J 3 bases; nucleotides not matched to a gene: 6. The CDR3 covers 14 residues. The CDR3 loop reads CASSINRGYTEAFF. The CDR3 DNA reads as TGTGCCAGCAGCATTAACAGGGGTTACACTGAAGCTTTCTTT.

In the case of this clonotype: The junction departs from germline at one end; a sequencing error may be responsible. The gene calls are TRBV9 and TRBJ1-4; D remains ambiguous. The CDR3 length is 13 residues. Germline CDR1 and CDR2: SGDLS and YYNGEE. CDR3 sequence reads: CASSVEGDEKLVF. The CDR3 DNA sequence: TGTGCCAGCAGCGTAGAAGGAGATGAAAAACTGGTTTTT.

This chain joins TRBV29-1 and TRBJ1-1; D might be TRBD1 (6 bases). Germline V gives CDR1 SQVTM, CDR2 ANQGSEA. Trimming pared 7 bases from V and 8 bases from J, leaving 17 bases between. The CDR3 extends over 12 amino acids. In DNA form, the CDR3 reads TGCAGCGCTAAGGGGGTCGGGGTAGAAGCTTTCTTT. It is translated as CSAKGVGVEAFF.